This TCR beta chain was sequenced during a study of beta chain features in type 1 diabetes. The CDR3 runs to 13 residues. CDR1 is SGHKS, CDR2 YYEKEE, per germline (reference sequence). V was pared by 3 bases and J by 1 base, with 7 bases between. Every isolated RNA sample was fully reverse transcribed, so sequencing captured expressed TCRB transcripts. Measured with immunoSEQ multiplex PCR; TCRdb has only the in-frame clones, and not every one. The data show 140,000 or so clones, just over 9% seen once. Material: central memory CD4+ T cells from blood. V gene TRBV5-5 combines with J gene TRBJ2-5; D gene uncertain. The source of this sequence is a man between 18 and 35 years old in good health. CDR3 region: CASSSTVQETQYF. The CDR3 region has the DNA TGTGCCAGCAGCTCAACGGTCCAAGAGACCCAGTACTTC.